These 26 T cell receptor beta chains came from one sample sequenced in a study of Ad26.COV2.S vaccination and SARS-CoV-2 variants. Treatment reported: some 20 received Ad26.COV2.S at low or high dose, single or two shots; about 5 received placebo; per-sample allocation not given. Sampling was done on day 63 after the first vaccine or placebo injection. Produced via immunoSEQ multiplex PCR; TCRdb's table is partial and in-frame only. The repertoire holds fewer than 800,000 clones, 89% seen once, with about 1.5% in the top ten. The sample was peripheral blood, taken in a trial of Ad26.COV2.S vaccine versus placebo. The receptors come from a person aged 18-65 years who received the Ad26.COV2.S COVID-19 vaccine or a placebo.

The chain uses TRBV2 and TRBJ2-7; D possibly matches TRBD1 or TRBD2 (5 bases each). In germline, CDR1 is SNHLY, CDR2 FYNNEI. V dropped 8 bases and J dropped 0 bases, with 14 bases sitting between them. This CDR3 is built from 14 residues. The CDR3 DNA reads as TGTGCCAGCTGGGGGAGCCAGAGCTCCTACGAGCAGTACTTC. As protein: CASWGSQSSYEQYF. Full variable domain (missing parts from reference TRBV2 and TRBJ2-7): EPEVTQTPSHQVTQMGQEVILRCVPISNHLYFYWYRQILGQKVEFLVSFYNNEISEKSEIFDDQFSVERPDGSNFTLKIRSTKLEDSAMYFCASWGSQSSYEQYFGPGTRLTVT.

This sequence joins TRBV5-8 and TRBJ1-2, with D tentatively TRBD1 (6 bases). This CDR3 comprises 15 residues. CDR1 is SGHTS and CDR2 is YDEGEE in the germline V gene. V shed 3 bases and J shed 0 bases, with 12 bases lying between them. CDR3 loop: CASSWGHLSNYGYTF. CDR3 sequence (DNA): TGTGCCAGCAGCTGGGGACACTTATCTAACTATGGCTACACCTTC.

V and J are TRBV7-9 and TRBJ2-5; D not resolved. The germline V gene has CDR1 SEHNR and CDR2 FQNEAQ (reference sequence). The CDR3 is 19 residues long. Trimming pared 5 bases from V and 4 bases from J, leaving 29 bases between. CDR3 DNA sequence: TGTGCCAGCAGCCGACCACTAAACGATATCTGGGATCTGACAGAGACCCAGTACTTC. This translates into CASSRPLNDIWDLTETQYF.

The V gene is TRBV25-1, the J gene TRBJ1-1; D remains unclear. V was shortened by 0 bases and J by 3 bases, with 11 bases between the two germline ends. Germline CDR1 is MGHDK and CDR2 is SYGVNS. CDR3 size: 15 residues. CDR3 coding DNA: TGTGCCAGCAGTGAATATTCGGGGAGGGACACTGAAGCTTTCTTT. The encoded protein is CASSEYSGRDTEAFF.

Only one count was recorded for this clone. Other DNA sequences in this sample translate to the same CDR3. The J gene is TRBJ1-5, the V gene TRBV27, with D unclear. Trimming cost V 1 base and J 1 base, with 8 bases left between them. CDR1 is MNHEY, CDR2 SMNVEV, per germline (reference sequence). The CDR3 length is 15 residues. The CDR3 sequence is CASSLLGASNQPQHF. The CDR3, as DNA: TGTGCCAGCAGTTTATTGGGCGCGAGCAATCAGCCCCAGCATTTT.

The DNA of the CDR3 is TGTGCCAGCAGCTTTATTCACAGGAGCTCCTATAATTCACCCCTCCACTTT. This gives the protein CASSFIHRSSYNSPLHF. The rearrangement uses TRBV5-4 and TRBJ1-6; D perhaps matches TRBD1 (5 bases). In germline, CDR1 is SGHNT, CDR2 YYREEE (reference sequence). V was shortened by 2 bases and J by 0 bases, with 12 bases between the two germline ends. This CDR3 comprises 17 residues.

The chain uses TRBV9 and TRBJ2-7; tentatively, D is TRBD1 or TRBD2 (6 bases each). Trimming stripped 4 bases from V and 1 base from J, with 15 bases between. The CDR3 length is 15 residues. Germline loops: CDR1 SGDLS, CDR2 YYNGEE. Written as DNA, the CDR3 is TGTGCCAGCAGCCCCACGGGGGCCTTATCCTACGAGCAGTACTTC. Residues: CASSPTGALSYEQYF.

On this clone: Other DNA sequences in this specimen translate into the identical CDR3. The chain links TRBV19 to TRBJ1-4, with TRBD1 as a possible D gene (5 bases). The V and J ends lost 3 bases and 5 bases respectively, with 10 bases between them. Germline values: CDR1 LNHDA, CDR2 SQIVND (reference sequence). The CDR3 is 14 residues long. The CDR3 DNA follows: TGTGCCAGTAGTATCCCGGGGGTGAATGAAAAACTGTTTTTT. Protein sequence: CASSIPGVNEKLFF.

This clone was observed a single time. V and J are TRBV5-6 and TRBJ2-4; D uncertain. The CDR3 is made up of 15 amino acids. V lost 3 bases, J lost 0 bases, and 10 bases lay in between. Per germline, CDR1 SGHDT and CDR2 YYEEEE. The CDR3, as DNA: TGTGCCAGCAGCTGGCTTGGGCTAGCCAAAAACATTCAGTACTTC. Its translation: CASSWLGLAKNIQYF.

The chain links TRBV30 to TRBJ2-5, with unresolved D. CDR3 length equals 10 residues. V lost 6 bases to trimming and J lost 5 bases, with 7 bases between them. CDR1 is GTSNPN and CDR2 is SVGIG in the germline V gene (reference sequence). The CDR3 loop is CACLLETQYF. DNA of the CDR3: TGTGCCTGTCTCCTGGAGACCCAGTACTTC.

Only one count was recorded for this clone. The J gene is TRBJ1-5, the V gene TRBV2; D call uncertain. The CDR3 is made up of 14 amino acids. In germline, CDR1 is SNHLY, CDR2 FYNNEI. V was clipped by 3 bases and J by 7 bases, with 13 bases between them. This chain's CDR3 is CASSEVSRDQPQHF. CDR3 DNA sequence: TGTGCCAGCAGTGAGGTTTCTAGAGACCAGCCCCAGCATTTT.

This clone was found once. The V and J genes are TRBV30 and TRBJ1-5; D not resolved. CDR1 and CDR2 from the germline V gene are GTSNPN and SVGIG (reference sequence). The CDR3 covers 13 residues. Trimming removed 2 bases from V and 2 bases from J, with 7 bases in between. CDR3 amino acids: CAWSPQGNQPQHF. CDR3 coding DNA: TGTGCCTGGAGTCCTCAAGGCAATCAGCCCCAGCATTTT.

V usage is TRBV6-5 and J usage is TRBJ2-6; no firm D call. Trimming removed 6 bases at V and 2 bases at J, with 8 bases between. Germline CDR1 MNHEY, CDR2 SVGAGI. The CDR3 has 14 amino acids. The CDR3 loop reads CASRLLTGANVLTF. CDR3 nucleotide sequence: TGTGCCAGCAGATTGCTAACTGGGGCCAACGTCCTGACTTTC.

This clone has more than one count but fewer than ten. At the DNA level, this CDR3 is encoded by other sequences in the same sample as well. CDR3 DNA sequence: TGTGCCAGCTCACCACCAACGGGAGGAGCCTACGAGCAGTACTTC. This gives the protein CASSPPTGGAYEQYF. The V gene is TRBV18, the J gene TRBJ2-7; TRBD2 agrees at 7 bases. The CDR3 runs 15 residues. Germline CDR1 and CDR2: KGHSH and LQKENI. Trimming removed 0 bases from V and 2 bases from J; junction bases left unmatched: 4. The complete variable domain, with remaining parts taken from reference TRBV18 and TRBJ2-7, reads NAGVMQNPRHLVRRRGQEARLRCSPMKGHSHVYWYRQLPEEGLKFMVYLQKENIIDESGMPKERFSAEFPKEGPSILRIQQVVRGDSAAYFCASSPPTGGAYEQYFGPGTRLTVT.

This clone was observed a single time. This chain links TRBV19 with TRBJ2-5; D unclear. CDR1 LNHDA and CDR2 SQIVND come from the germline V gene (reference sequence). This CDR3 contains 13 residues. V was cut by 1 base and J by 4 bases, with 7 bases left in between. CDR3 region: CASSIGERETQYF. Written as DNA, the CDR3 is TGTGCCAGTAGTATAGGTGAGCGAGAGACCCAGTACTTC.

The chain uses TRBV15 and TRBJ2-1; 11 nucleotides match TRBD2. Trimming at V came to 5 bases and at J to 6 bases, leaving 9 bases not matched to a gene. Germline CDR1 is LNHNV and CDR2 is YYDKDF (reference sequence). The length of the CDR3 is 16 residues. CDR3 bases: TGTGCCACCAGCCTTCACCTAGCGGGGGGCCCCAATGAGCAGTTCTTC. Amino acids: CATSLHLAGGPNEQFF.

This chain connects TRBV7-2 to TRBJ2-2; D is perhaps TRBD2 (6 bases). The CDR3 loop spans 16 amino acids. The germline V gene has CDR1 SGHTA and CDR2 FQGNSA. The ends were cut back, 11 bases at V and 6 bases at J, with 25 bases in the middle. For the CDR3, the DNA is TGTGCCGCCTCCAGGAGGGGTTGGGCCGATGCCGGGGAGCTGTTTTTT. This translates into CAASRRGWADAGELFF.

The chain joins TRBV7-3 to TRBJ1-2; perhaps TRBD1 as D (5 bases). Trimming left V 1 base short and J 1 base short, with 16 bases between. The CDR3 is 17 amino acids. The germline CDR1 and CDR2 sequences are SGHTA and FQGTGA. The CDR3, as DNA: TGTGCCAGCAGCTTAAGCGCAGGGAACGGAATTAACTATGGCTACACCTTC. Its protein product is CASSLSAGNGINYGYTF.

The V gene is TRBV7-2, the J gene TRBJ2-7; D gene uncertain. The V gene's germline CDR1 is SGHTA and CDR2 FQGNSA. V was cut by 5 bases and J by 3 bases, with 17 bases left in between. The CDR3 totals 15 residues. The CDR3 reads CASSHRLGRNYEQYF. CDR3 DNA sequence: TGTGCCAGCAGCCACCGGTTAGGGCGAAACTACGAGCAGTACTTC.

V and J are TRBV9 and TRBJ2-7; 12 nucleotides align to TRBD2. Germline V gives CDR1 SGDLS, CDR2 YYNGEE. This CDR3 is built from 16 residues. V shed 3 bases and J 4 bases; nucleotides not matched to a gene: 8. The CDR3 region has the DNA TGTGCCAGCAGCGCTACACCGACTAGCGGGGGTTACGAGCAGTACTTC. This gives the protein CASSATPTSGGYEQYF. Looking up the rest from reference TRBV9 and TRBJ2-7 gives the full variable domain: DSGVTQTPKHLITATGQRVTLRCSPRSGDLSVYWYQQSLDQGLQFLIQYYNGEERAKGNILERFSAQQFPDLHSELNLSSLELGDSALYFCASSATPTSGGYEQYFGPGTRLTVT.

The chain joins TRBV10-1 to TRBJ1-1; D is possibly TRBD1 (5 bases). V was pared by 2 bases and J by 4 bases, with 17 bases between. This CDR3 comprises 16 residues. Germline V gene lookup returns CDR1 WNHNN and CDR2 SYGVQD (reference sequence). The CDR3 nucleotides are TGCGCCAGCAGTGAGCCCACCAGGGTCGGAGCCACTGAAGCTTTCTTT. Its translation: CASSEPTRVGATEAFF.

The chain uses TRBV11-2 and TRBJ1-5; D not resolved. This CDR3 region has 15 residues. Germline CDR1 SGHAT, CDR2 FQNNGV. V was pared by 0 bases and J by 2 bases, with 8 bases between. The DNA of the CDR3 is TGTGCCAGCAGCTTAGATCTACTGCGCAATCAGCCCCAGCATTTT. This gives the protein CASSLDLLRNQPQHF.

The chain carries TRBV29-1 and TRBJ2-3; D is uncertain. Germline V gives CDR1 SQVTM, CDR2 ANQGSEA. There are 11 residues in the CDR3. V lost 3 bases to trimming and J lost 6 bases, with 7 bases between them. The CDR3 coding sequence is TGCAGCGTTGATAGGGTGGATACGCAGTATTTT. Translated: CSVDRVDTQYF.

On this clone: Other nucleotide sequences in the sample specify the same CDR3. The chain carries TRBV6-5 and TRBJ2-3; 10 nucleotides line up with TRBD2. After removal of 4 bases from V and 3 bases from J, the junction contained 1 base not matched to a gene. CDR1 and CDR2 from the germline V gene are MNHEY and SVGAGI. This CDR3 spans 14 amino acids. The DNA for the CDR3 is TGTGCCAGCAGTTTAGCGGGAGGAACAGATACGCAGTATTTT. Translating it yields CASSLAGGTDTQYF.

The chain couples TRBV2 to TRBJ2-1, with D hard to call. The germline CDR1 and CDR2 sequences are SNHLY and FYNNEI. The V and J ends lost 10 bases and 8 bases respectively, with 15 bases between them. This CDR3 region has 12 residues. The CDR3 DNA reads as TGTGCCAATGGAAGGGTCGGGTATGAGCAGTTCTTC. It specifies CANGRVGYEQFF.

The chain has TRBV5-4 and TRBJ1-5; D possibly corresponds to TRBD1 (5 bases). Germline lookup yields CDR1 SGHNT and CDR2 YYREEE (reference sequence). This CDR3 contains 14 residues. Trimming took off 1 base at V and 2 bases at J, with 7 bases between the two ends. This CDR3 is CASSLWGGNQPQHF. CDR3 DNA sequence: TGTGCCAGCAGCTTGTGGGGGGGCAATCAGCCCCAGCATTTT.